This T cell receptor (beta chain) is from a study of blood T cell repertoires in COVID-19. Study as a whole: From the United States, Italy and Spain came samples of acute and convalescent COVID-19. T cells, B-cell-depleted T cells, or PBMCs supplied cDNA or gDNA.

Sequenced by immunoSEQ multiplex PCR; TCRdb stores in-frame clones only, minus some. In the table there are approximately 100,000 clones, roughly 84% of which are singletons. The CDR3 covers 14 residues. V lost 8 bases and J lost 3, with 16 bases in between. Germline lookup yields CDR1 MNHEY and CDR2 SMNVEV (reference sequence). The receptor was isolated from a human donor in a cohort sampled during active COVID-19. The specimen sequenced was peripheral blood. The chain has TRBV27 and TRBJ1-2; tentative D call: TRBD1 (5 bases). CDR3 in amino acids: CASPPGRDYYGYTF. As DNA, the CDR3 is TGTGCCAGCCCCCCCGGCAGGGATTACTATGGCTACACCTTC.